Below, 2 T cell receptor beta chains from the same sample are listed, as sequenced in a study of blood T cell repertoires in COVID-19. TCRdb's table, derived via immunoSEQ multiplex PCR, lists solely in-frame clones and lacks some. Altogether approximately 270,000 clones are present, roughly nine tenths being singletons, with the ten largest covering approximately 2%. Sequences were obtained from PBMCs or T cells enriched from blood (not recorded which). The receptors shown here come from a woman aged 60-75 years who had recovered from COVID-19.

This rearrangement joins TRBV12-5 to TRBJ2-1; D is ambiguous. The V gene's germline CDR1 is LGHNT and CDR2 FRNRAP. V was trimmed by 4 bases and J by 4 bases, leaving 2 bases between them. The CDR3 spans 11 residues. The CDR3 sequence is CASGSYNEQFF. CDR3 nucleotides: TGTGCTAGTGGTTCGTACAATGAGCAGTTCTTC.

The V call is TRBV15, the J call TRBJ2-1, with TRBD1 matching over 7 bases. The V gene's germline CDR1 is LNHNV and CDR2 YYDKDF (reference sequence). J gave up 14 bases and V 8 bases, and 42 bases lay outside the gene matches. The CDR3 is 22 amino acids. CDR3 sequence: CATSPKGAGMDYHTRMPVGEFF. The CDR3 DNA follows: TGTGCCACCTCCCCAAAGGGGGCCGGGATGGATTACCACACAAGAATGCCCGTAGGTGAGTTCTTC.